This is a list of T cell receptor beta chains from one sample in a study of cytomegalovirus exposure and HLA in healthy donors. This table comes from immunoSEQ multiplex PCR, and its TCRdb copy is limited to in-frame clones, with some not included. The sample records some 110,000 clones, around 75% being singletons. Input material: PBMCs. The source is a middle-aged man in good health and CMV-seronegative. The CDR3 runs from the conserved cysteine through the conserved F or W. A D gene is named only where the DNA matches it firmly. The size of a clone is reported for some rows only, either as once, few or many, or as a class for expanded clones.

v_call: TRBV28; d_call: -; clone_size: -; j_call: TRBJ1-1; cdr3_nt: TGTGCCAGCAGTCACCCTACAGGGCACACTGAAGCTTTCTTT; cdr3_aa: CASSHPTGHTEAFF
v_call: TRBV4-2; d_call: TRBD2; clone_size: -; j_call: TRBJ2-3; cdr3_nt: TGTGCCAGCAGCCAAAGGGGGGGTGGCGGGGGGGCGACAGATACGCAGTATTTT; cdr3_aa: CASSQRGGGGGATDTQYF
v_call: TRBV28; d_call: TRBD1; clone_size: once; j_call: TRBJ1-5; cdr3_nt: TGTGCCAGCAGTTTAGGGACAGAAACTTGGCAGCCCCAGCATTTT; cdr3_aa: CASSLGTETWQPQHF
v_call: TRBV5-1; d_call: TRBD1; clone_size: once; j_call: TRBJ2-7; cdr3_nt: TGCGCCAGCAGCTTGGGGGTAGGGACAGGGGGCTACGAGCAGTACTTC; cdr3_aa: CASSLGVGTGGYEQYF
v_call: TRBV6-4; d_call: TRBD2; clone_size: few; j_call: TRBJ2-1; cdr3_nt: TGTGCCAGCAGTGACGCGGGAGAGGCCTACAATGAGCAGTTCTTC; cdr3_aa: CASSDAGEAYNEQFF
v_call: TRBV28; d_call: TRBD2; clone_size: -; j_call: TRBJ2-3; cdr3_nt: TGTGCCAGCAGCACCGGACTAGCGGGACGCACAGATACGCAGTATTTT; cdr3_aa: CASSTGLAGRTDTQYF
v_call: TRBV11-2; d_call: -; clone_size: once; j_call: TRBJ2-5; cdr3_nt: TGTGCCAGCAGCTTAGGTGGGGCTAGGGCGGGGGAGACCCAGTACTTC; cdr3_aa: CASSLGGARAGETQYF
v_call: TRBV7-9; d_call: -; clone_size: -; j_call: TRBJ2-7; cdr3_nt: TGTTCCAGCACCCCAGGTGGCTCCTACGAGCAGTACTTC; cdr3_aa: CSSTPGGSYEQYF
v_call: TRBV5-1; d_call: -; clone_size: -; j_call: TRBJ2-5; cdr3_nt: TGCGCCAGCAGCTTTGCACAGAACCAAGAGACCCAGTACTTC; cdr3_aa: CASSFAQNQETQYF
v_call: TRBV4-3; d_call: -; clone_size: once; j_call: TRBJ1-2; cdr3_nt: TGCGCCAGCAGCCCGACGAGGACACCTAACTATGGCTACACCTTC; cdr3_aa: CASSPTRTPNYGYTF
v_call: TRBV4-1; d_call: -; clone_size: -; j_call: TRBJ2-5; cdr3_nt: TGCGCCAGCAGCCAAGGGGCCCATGAAGAGACCCAGTACTTC; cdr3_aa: CASSQGAHEETQYF
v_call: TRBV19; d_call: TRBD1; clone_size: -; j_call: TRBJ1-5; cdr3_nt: TGTGCCAGTAGTATTCTGGGGACAGGGGGCATTCAGCCCCAGCATTTT; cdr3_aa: CASSILGTGGIQPQHF
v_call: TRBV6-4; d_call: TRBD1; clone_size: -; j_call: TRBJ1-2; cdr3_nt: TGTGCCAGCAGTGGGGGACAGGCGGAGGGCTACACCTTC; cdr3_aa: CASSGGQAEGYTF
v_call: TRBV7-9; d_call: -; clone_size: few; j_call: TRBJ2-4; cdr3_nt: TGTGCCAGCAGCATCACTGAGATAGCCAAAAACATTCAGTACTTC; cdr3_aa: CASSITEIAKNIQYF
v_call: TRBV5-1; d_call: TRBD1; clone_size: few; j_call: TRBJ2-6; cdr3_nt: TGCGCCAGCAGCTTGTCTACAGGGGGCGCTGGGGCCAACGTCCTGACTTTC; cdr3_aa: CASSLSTGGAGANVLTF
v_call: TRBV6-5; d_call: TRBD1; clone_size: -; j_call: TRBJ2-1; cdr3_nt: TGTGCCAGCAGCAACTCCGACAGGGCAAATGAGCAGTTCTTC; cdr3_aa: CASSNSDRANEQFF
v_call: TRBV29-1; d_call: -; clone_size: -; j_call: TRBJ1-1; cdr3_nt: TGCAGCGCCCAGGGTGAAGCTTTCTTT; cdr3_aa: CSAQGEAFF
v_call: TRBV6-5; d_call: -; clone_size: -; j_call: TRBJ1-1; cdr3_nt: TGTGCCAGCAGAGGGGAAGGGCATCACACTGAAGCTTTCTTT; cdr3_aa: CASRGEGHHTEAFF
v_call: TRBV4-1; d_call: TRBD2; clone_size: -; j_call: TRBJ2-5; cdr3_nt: TGCGCCAGCAGCCAAGGGTCTAGCGGGAGGACCGATCAAGAGACCCAGTACTTC; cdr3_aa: CASSQGSSGRTDQETQYF
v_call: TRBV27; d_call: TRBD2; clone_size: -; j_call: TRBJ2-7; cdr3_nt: TGTGCCAGCAGTTATACTAGCGGGGGTTTCTACGAGCAGTACTTC; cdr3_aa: CASSYTSGGFYEQYF
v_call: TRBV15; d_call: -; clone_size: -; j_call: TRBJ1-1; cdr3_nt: TGTGCCACCAGCAGAGTCAACGGGGGAGCTTTCTTT; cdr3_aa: CATSRVNGGAFF
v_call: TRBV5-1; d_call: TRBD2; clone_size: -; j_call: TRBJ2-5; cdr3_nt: TGCGCCAGCAGCTTTGGGTGGACAAGAAGGACTAGCGCCCCAGGGACCCAGTACTTC; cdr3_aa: CASSFGWTRRTSAPGTQYF
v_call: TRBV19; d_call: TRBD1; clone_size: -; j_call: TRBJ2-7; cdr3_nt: TGTGCCAGTAGTGTCGGGACAGCCTACGAGCAGTACTTC; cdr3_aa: CASSVGTAYEQYF
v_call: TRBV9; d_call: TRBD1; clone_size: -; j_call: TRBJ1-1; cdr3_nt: TGTGCCAGCAGCGGACAGGGTGTTGAAGCTTTCTTT; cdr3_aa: CASSGQGVEAFF
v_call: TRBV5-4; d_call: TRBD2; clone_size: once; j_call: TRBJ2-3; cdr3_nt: TGTGCCAGCAGACTAGCGGGGCTCACGTCTAGCACAGATACGCAGTATTTT; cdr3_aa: CASRLAGLTSSTDTQYF
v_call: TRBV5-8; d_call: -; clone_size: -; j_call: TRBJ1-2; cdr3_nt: TGTGCCAGCAGCCAAGCCCCATATGGCTACACCTTC; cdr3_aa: CASSQAPYGYTF
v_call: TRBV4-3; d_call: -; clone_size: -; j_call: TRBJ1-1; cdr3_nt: TGCGCCAGCAGCCAAGAACCGGGTTCCACTGAAGCTTTCTTT; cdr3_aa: CASSQEPGSTEAFF
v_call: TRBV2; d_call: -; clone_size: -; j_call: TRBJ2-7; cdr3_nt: TGTGCCAGCACTGGGCAGGTCGCCTACGAGCAGTACTTC; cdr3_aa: CASTGQVAYEQYF
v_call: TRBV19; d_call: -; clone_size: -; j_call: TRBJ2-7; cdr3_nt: TGTGCCAGTAGTATAGATTACTGGTCCGAGCAGTACTTC; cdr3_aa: CASSIDYWSEQYF
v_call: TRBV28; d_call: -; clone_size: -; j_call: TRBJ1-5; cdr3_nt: TGTGCCAGCAGTTTTCTGGGAGGGCAGCCCCAGCATTTT; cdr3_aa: CASSFLGGQPQHF
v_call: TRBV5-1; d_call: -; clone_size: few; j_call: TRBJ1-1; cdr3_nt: TGCGCCAGCAGCTTGGTTGGACAGAACACTGAAGCTTTCTTT; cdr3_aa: CASSLVGQNTEAFF
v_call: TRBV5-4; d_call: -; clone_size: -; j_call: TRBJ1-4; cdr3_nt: TGTGCCAGCAGTTCAGGGTACAGAAATGAAAAACTGTTTTTT; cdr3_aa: CASSSGYRNEKLFF
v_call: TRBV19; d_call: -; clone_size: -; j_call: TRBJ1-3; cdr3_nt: TGTGCCAGTAGGCCCCGGGGGGTCAGCTCTGGAAACACCATATATTTT; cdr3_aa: CASRPRGVSSGNTIYF
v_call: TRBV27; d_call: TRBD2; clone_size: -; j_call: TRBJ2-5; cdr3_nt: TGTGCCAGCAGTTCCTGGACTAGCGGGACTTGGACCCAGTACTTC; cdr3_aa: CASSSWTSGTWTQYF
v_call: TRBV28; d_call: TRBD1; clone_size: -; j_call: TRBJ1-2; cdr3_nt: TGTGCCAGCAGTTTAGGGACAGCTACTAACTATGGCTACACCTTC; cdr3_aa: CASSLGTATNYGYTF
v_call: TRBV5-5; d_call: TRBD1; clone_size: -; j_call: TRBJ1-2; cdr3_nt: TGTGCCAGCAGACCGGACAGGGGAAACTATGGCTACACCTTC; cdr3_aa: CASRPDRGNYGYTF
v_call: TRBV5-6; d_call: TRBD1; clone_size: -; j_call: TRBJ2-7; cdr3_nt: TGTGCCAGCAGCTTGGAGACAGGGGCAAGCGAGCAGTACTTC; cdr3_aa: CASSLETGASEQYF
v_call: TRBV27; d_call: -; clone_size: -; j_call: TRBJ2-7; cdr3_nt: TGTGCCAGCAGTTTATATCAGGGGAGTATGGGGGACGAGCAGTACTTC; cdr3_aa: CASSLYQGSMGDEQYF
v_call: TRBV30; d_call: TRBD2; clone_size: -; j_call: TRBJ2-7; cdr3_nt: TGTGCCTGGAGTAGACGGGGACTAGCGGGAGTGGGATCCTACGAGCAGTACTTC; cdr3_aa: CAWSRRGLAGVGSYEQYF
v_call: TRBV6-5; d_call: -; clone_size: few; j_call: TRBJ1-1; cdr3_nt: TGTGCCAGCAGTTACAGCGGGGGGAACACTGAAGCTTTCTTT; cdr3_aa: CASSYSGGNTEAFF
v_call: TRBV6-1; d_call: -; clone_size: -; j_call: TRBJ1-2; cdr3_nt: TGTGCCAGCAATGAGACAGGACCGTATGGCTACACCTTC; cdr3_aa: CASNETGPYGYTF
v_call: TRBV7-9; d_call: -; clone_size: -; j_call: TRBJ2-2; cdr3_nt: TGTGCCAGCAGCCTGTCGTCGGGATTAACCGGGGAGCTGTTTTTT; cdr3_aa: CASSLSSGLTGELFF
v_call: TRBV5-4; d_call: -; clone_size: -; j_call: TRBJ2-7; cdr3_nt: TGTGCCAGCAGCTTGGTCACAGGGTACGAGCAGTACTTC; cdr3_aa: CASSLVTGYEQYF
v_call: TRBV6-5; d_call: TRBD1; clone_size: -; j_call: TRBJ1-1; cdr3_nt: TGTGCCAGCAGTTGGCAGACAGGGGTGAACACTGAAGCTTTCTTT; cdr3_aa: CASSWQTGVNTEAFF
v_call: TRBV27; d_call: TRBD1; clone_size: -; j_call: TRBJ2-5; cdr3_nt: TGTGCCAGCAGCCCCTATGGGACAGGGGGGGAGACCCAGTACTTC; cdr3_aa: CASSPYGTGGETQYF
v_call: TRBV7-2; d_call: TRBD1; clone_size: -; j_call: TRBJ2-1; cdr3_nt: TGTGCCAGCAGTTACTCCGGGACAGGGGGCGACAATGAGCAGTTCTTC; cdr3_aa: CASSYSGTGGDNEQFF
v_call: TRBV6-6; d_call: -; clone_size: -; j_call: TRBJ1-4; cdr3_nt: TGTGCCAGCACGTCTACTGGCGGGGGCACCTATGAAAAACTGTTTTTT; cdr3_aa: CASTSTGGGTYEKLFF
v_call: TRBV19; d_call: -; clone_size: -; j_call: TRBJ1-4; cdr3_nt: TGTGCCAGTAGTAGGGCAGCAACTAATGAAAAACTGTTTTTT; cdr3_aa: CASSRAATNEKLFF
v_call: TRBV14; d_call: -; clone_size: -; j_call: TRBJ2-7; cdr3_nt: TGTGCCAGCAGCCAAGCGGACAGAATGGGGGCCTACGAGCAGTACTTC; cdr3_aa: CASSQADRMGAYEQYF
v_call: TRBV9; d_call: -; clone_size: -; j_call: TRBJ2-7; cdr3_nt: TGTGCCAGCAGCGTAGTTGGAGGGTACGAGCAGTACTTC; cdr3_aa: CASSVVGGYEQYF
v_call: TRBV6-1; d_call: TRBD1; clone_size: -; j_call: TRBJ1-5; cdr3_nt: TGTGCCAGCAGACTTGACAGGGGGCTTCAGCCCCAGCATTTT; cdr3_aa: CASRLDRGLQPQHF
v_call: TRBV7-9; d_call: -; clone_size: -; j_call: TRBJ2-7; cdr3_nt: TGTGCCAGCAGCTTGATGGAACAGGAAAATAGGAAGCAGTACTTC; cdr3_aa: CASSLMEQENRKQYF
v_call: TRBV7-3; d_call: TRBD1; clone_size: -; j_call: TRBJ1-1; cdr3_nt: TGTGCCAGCAGTTCCGGACAGGGGAAGACTGAAGCTTTCTTT; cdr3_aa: CASSSGQGKTEAFF
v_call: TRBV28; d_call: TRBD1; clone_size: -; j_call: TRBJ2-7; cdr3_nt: TGTGCCAGCAGGGGCACTTCGGGACAGAGAGGCGAGCAGTACTTC; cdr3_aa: CASRGTSGQRGEQYF
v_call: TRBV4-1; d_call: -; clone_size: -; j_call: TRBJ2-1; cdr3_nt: TGCGCCAGCAGCCAAGATTACAGTATTACTGAGCAGTTCTTC; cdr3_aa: CASSQDYSITEQFF
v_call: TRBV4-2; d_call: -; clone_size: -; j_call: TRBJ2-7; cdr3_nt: TGTGCCAGCAGCCAAGATAAATACGGGGGGCCCTACGAGCAGTACTTC; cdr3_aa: CASSQDKYGGPYEQYF
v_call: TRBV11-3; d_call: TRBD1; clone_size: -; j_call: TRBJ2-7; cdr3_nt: TGTGCCAGCAGCTTGCAGGGGGTCCTCGAGCAGTACTTC; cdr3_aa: CASSLQGVLEQYF
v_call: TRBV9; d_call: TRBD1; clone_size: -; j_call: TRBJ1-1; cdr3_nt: TGTGCCAGCAGCTCGGGACAGCACACTGAAGCTTTCTTT; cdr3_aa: CASSSGQHTEAFF
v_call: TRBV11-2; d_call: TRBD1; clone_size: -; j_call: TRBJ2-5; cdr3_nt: TGTGCCAGCAGCCGGGGTTATAGGGACAGGGCAGTTGTTGGGACCCAGTACTTC; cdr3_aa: CASSRGYRDRAVVGTQYF
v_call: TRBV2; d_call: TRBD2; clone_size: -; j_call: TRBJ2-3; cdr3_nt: TGTGCCAGCAGGGACGGGACTAGCGGGAGCACAGATACGCAGTATTTT; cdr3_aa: CASRDGTSGSTDTQYF